These 20 T cell receptor beta chains came from one sample sequenced in a study of tumor-infiltrating lymphocytes in primary liver carcinoma. Starting material for RNA and DNA co-extraction consisted of about 20-30 mg of unsorted bulk tissue. The template, approximately 500 ng total RNA, yielded TCR beta cDNA made with a constant-region primer. Slightly modified ARM-PCR with three nested multiplex PCR rounds yielded TCR beta libraries. The opening two PCR rounds, approximately 10 cycles each, paired TRBV1-TRBV30 forward primers with a C-beta reverse primer. TCRdb re-called the multiplex PCR reads through MiXCR, storing one row per CDR3 protein. The top ten hold around 30% of the sample, which has 60,000 to 90,000 distinct CDR3 sequences, approximately 70% seen once. The source material was liver tumor tissue from sampling region 4. Stated subset: tumor region T4, right-lateral pole. These receptors all come from a man aged 35-49 years with primary liver carcinoma and hepatitis B virus infection.

This clonotype has only a few counts. Just one base apart from a much larger clone, this may be a read error. V usage is TRBV10-3 and J usage is TRBJ2-5; D uncertain. Germline V gene data show CDR1 as ENHRY and CDR2 as SYGVKD. V was pared by 3 bases and J by 1 base, with 15 bases between. The CDR3 extends over 16 amino acids. This CDR3 reads CAISDRAGFSQETQYF. CDR3 sequence (DNA): TGTGCCATCAGTGACCGGGCTGGTTTCTCCCAAGAGACCCAGTACTTC.

This clonotype was seen at least ten times. The J gene is TRBJ2-7, the V gene TRBV13, with TRBD2 matching over 8 bases. The germline CDR1 and CDR2 sequences are PRHDT and FYEKMQ (reference sequence). Unmatched junction bases numbered 12, after V lost 5 bases and J lost 6 bases. This CDR3 has 15 residues. CDR3 nucleotide sequence: TGTGCCAGCAGCCCCAACGGGAGGGCCCCTCTCGAGCAGTACTTC. This codes for CASSPNGRAPLEQYF. Full variable domain (rest looked up from reference TRBV13 and TRBJ2-7): AAGVIQSPRHLIKEKRETATLKCYPIPRHDTVYWYQQGPGQDPQFLISFYEKMQSDKGSIPDRFSAQQFSDYHSELNMSSLELGDSALYFCASSPNGRAPLEQYFGPGTRLTVT.

Regarding this clonotype: The CDR3 end shows no conserved phenylalanine or tryptophan, and so a read error is likely. J is TRBJ2-7 and V is TRBV11-2; tentative D call: TRBD2 (6 bases). This CDR3 has 15 residues. Germline lookup yields CDR1 SGHAT and CDR2 FQNNGV. The CDR3 here is CASSLSAGISYEQYL. CDR3 in DNA: TGCGCCAGCAGCCTATCTGCGGGAATATCCTACGAGCAGTACCTC.

The chain links TRBV12-3 or TRBV12-4 to TRBJ1-6; no definite D call. The CDR3 runs 15 residues. The CDR3 sequence: CANSLIGVGNSPLHF. Here the CDR3 DNA reads TGTGCTAACAGTTTAATCGGGGTTGGTAATTCACCCCTCCACTTT.

Comment on this clonotype: One end of the junction does not line up with germline, which may come from a read error. J is TRBJ2-6 and V is TRBV11-2, with 9 nucleotides matching TRBD1. CDR1 and CDR2 from the germline V gene are SGHAT and FQNNGV. This CDR3 comprises 18 residues. The CDR3 nucleotides are TGTGCCAGCAGCCTAAGACAGGGGGGCCCCTCCGGGGCCAACGTCATGACTTTC. This gives the protein CASSLRQGGPSGANVMTF.

The V and J genes are TRBV5-1 and TRBJ1-5, with D perhaps TRBD1 (6 bases). CDR1 and CDR2 (germline): SGHRS, YFSETQ. Trimming cost V 8 bases and J 4 bases, with 13 bases left between them. The CDR3 is 13 amino acids. This CDR3 is CARSGGGNQPQHF. CDR3 DNA: TGCGCCAGGAGCGGAGGGGGGAATCAGCCCCAGCATTTT.

This sequence joins TRBV6-5 and TRBJ2-7; D remains unclear. The germline gives CDR1 MNHEY, CDR2 SVGAGI. V dropped 7 bases and J dropped 5 bases, with 18 bases sitting between them. CDR3 length: 14 residues. CDR3 coding DNA: TGTGCCAGCACTCCCTCTGGTCATGTTAACGAGCAGTACTTC. It specifies CASTPSGHVNEQYF.

The chain employs TRBV29-1 and TRBJ1-3; D may be TRBD1 (6 bases). Germline assignment: CDR1 SQVTM and CDR2 ANQGSEA. The germline V and J ends were trimmed by 4 bases and 8 bases, with 18 bases remaining between them. The CDR3 is 14 residues long. The CDR3 spells CSVAGTQDGDTIYF. CDR3 coding DNA: TGCAGCGTTGCTGGGACACAGGACGGAGACACCATATATTTT.

This clonotype was observed a few times. This may arise from a read error, as a much more abundant clone is one base away. This chain connects TRBV5-1 to TRBJ2-3, with D perhaps matching TRBD1 (6 bases). CDR3 length: 15 residues. CDR1 SGHRS and CDR2 YFSETQ come from the germline V gene. For the CDR3, the DNA is TGCGTCAGCAGCGAGCTTAACCTAGGGGGAGATACGCAGTATTTT. Amino acid sequence: CVSSELNLGGDTQYF.

The table lists this clonotype with a count of one. A junction boundary mismatches the germline segment, possibly from a read error. V usage is TRBV10-2 and J usage is TRBJ1-2; unclear D gene. From germline, CDR1 is WSHSY and CDR2 SAAADI. This CDR3 comprises 14 residues. The CDR3, as DNA: TGCGCCAGCAGTGAGTTTACGTTGACATATGGCAACACCTTC. Translated, it gives CASSEFTLTYGNTF.

This clonotype came up many times. The chain is built from TRBV12-3 or TRBV12-4 and TRBJ1-2; weak D call: TRBD1 (5 bases). Trimming removed 3 bases from V and 6 bases from J, with 8 bases in between. This CDR3 contains 12 residues. The CDR3 DNA reads as TGTGCCAGCAGTTTGGGCAGGGATGGCTACACCTTC. Its translation: CASSLGRDGYTF.

Comments on this clonotype: Given a much more abundant clone one base away, this may be a read error. No conserved phenylalanine or tryptophan is present at the end of the CDR3, so a read error is the likely explanation. This chain uses TRBV10-3 with TRBJ2-5, with D unresolved. Germline lookup yields CDR1 ENHRY and CDR2 SYGVKD. Trimming removed 5 bases at V and 0 bases at J, with 10 bases between. The CDR3 has 14 amino acids. The chain's CDR3 is CAISPRADQETQYS. The CDR3 coding sequence is TGTGCCATCAGTCCCCGGGCGGACCAAGAGACCCAGTACTCC.

As for this clonotype: A read error may be the cause here, since a much bigger clone is one base away. The V gene is TRBV28, the J gene TRBJ2-7; D is undetermined. Germline V gene data show CDR1 as MDHEN and CDR2 as SYDVKM. This CDR3 has 13 amino acids. Trimming cost V 6 bases and J 3 bases, with 12 bases left between them. CDR3 nucleotide sequence: TGTGCCAGCAGGTCGACTTGTAACTACGAGCAGTACTTC. Amino acids: CASRSTCNYEQYF.

With respect to this clonotype: A junction boundary mismatches the germline segment, possibly from a read error. CDR3 sequence (DNA): TGCAGTGTTGGAGAATCTGGAAACACCACATATTTT. Residues: CSVGESGNTTYF. The rearrangement links TRBV29-1 to TRBJ1-3; D unclear. The germline V gene encodes CDR1 SQVTM and CDR2 ANQGSEA. The CDR3 is 12 amino acids.

Turning to this clonotype: The conserved phenylalanine or tryptophan normally closing the CDR3 is absent here, so this likely arose from a read error. The genes are TRBV29-1 and TRBJ2-7; D is unclear. Germline CDR1 is SQVTM and CDR2 is ANQGSEA. The V end lost 5 bases, the J end lost 1 base, and 9 bases lay between the germline ends. This CDR3 contains 12 residues. The CDR3 DNA is TGCAGCGTTCGGGCTGATTCCTACGAGCAGTACATC. Its translation is CSVRADSYEQYI.

Details on this clonotype: Sequence at one end of the junction differs from germline and may be a read error. The rearrangement links TRBV6-6 to TRBJ1-5, with D unclear. The CDR3 has 14 amino acids. CDR1 is MNHNY and CDR2 is SVGAGI in the germline V gene (reference sequence). CDR3 sequence: CASSGDGSNQSQHF. The CDR3 coding sequence is TGTGCCAGCAGTGGGGATGGTAGCAATCAGTCCCAGCATTTT.

The rearrangement links TRBV5-4 to TRBJ2-1; the D gene is possibly TRBD2 (6 bases). Per germline, CDR1 SGHNT and CDR2 YYREEE (reference sequence). The CDR3 has 15 amino acids. Trimming stripped 8 bases from V and 6 bases from J, with 21 bases between. CDR3 nucleotides: TGTGCCAGTAGCGATCGACTAGTGGGGTGCAATGAGCAGTTCTTC. Amino acids: CASSDRLVGCNEQFF.

A note on this clonotype: Possible read error: a much larger clone is one base away. This CDR3 fails to terminate in the conserved phenylalanine or tryptophan, so it likely reflects a read error. The chain carries TRBV5-1 and TRBJ2-1; 16 bases fit TRBD2. The CDR3 is 19 residues long. Losses at the gene ends were 4 bases for V and 0 bases for J; bases not matched to a gene: 7. CDR1 is SGHRS, CDR2 YFSETQ, per germline. In nucleotides, the CDR3 is TGCGCCAGCAGCCCCACCGGGACTAGCGGGAGGGCCTCCTACAATGAGCAGTTCTAC. Its protein product is CASSPTGTSGRASYNEQFY.

A word on this clonotype: An end of the junction differs from the germline gene, which may be a read error. The J gene is TRBJ2-5, the V gene TRBV29-1; D unclear. The V gene's germline CDR1 is SQVTM and CDR2 ANQGSEA. This CDR3 region has 13 residues. CDR3: CSVAPLGQESQYF. The CDR3 DNA is TGCAGCGTTGCCCCCCTCGGCCAAGAGTCCCAGTACTTT.

This clonotype showed up just once. This chain connects TRBV11-2 to TRBJ2-1; TRBD2 might be the D (5 bases). The CDR3 sequence is 16 residues long. Germline V gives CDR1 SGHAT, CDR2 FQNNGV. The CDR3 sequence is CLSSSRPSRRIYEQFF. The CDR3 bases are TGTCTCAGCAGCTCGCGCCCCAGCAGGAGGATCTATGAGCAGTTCTTC.